The 27 T cell receptor beta chains below come from one sample, sequenced in a study of blood T cell repertoires in COVID-19. This table comes from immunoSEQ multiplex PCR, and its TCRdb copy is limited to in-frame clones, with some not included. The sample lists around 95,000 clones, 85% to 90% occurring once. Specimen: peripheral blood. The receptors here all came from a human donor in a cohort sampled during active COVID-19.

The chain has TRBV18 and TRBJ2-5, with a tentative D call TRBD1 (6 bases). Per the germline V gene, CDR1 is KGHSH and CDR2 is LQKENI. The CDR3 covers 15 residues. V lost 0 bases, J lost 3 bases, and 11 bases lay in between. The CDR3: CASSPPGGLKETQYF. The CDR3 DNA follows: TGTGCCAGCTCACCACCAGGGGGATTAAAAGAGACCCAGTACTTC. The full variable domain, rest sourced from reference TRBV18 and TRBJ2-5, is NAGVMQNPRHLVRRRGQEARLRCSPMKGHSHVYWYRQLPEEGLKFMVYLQKENIIDESGMPKERFSAEFPKEGPSILRIQQVVRGDSAAYFCASSPPGGLKETQYFGPGTRLLVL.

The J gene is TRBJ2-1, the V gene TRBV5-4; TRBD2 matches 11 bases. V lost 3 bases to trimming and J lost 4 bases; unmatched junction nucleotides: 3. The germline CDR1 and CDR2 sequences are SGHNT and YYREEE (reference sequence). The CDR3 runs 15 residues. The CDR3 loop reads CASSSGTSGYNEQFF. The CDR3 coding sequence is TGTGCCAGCAGCTCCGGGACTAGCGGTTACAATGAGCAGTTCTTC.

The chain uses TRBV3-1 (or the pseudogene TRBV3-2) and TRBJ2-5; tentatively, D is TRBD1 (6 bases). V was shortened by 6 bases and J by 4 bases, with 15 bases between the two germline ends. CDR3 length: 14 residues. CDR1 is LGHDT, CDR2 YNNKEL, per germline (reference sequence). DNA of the CDR3: TGTGCCAGCAGGATACAGGGCGGCTCAGAGACCCAGTACTTC. Translation gives CASRIQGGSETQYF.

The CDR3 protein is CASSPKQGSTDTQYF. CDR3 DNA: TGTGCCAGCTCACCGAAACAGGGGAGCACAGATACGCAGTATTTT. The rearrangement joins TRBV18 to TRBJ2-3; 7 nucleotides align to TRBD1. Germline CDR1 KGHSH, CDR2 LQKENI. Trimming at V came to 3 bases and at J to 0 bases, leaving 3 bases not matched to a gene. The length of the CDR3 is 15 residues.

The rearrangement links TRBV9 to TRBJ2-1; D gene ambiguous. Trimming cost V 0 bases and J 10 bases, with 11 bases left between them. Germline lookup yields CDR1 SGDLS and CDR2 YYNGEE. The CDR3 contains 13 residues. For the CDR3, the DNA is TGTGCCAGCAGCGTAGGGCAGGCGTTAGAGCAGTTCTTC. This gives the protein CASSVGQALEQFF. The full variable domain, with the rest looked up from reference TRBV9 and TRBJ2-1, is DSGVTQTPKHLITATGQRVTLRCSPRSGDLSVYWYQQSLDQGLQFLIQYYNGEERAKGNILERFSAQQFPDLHSELNLSSLELGDSALYFCASSVGQALEQFFGPGTRLTVL.

The chain is built from TRBV25-1 and TRBJ1-4; D is undetermined. The CDR3 sequence is 15 residues long. Germline-derived CDR1 and CDR2 are MGHDK and SYGVNS. The germline V and J ends were trimmed by 8 bases and 6 bases, with 19 bases remaining between them. The CDR3 loop reads CASSGPAGVDEKLFF. As DNA, the CDR3 is TGTGCCAGCTCCGGTCCGGCGGGAGTTGATGAAAAACTGTTTTTT.

The chain couples TRBV7-8 to TRBJ1-4; 8 bases align to TRBD1. Germline V lookup: CDR1 SGHVS, CDR2 FQNEAQ. The CDR3 is made up of 13 amino acids. V dropped 6 bases and J dropped 8; count of bases not matched to a gene: 5. The CDR3 loop is CASRDRGREKLFF. DNA of the CDR3: TGTGCCAGCAGAGACAGGGGAAGAGAAAAACTGTTTTTT.

This clone appeared a single time. The gene calls are TRBV30 and TRBJ1-6; D perhaps matches TRBD1 (5 bases). Trimming took off 0 bases at V and 8 bases at J, with 14 bases between the two ends. Germline V lookup: CDR1 GTSNPN, CDR2 SVGIG (reference sequence). CDR3 length equals 15 residues. The DNA of the CDR3 is TGTGCCTGGAGTGTAGGGGCCTATAGGGATTCACCCCTCCACTTT. Its protein is CAWSVGAYRDSPLHF. Using reference TRBV30 and TRBJ1-6 for the parts outside the CDR3, the full variable domain is SQTIHQWPATLVQPVGSPLSLECTVEGTSNPNLYWYRQAAGRGLQLLFYSVGIGQISSEVPQNLSASRPQDRQFILSSKKLLLSDSGFYLCAWSVGAYRDSPLHFGNGTRLTVT.

This clone was picked up one time. This chain uses TRBV30 with TRBJ1-1; D is uncertain. The CDR3 is 14 residues long. The germline V gene encodes CDR1 GTSNPN and CDR2 SVGIG (reference sequence). V lost 2 bases and J lost 2, with 12 bases in between. The CDR3 spells CAWSLQIANTEAFF. In DNA form, the CDR3 reads TGTGCCTGGAGTCTCCAGATCGCAAACACTGAAGCTTTCTTT. Combining the CDR3 with reference TRBV30 and TRBJ1-1 gives the whole variable domain SQTIHQWPATLVQPVGSPLSLECTVEGTSNPNLYWYRQAAGRGLQLLFYSVGIGQISSEVPQNLSASRPQDRQFILSSKKLLLSDSGFYLCAWSLQIANTEAFFGQGTRLTVV.

V is TRBV5-1 and J is TRBJ1-4; a possible D gene is TRBD1 (5 bases). This CDR3 region has 15 residues. Germline CDR1 SGHRS, CDR2 YFSETQ. The germline V and J ends were trimmed by 2 bases and 8 bases, with 16 bases remaining between them. The CDR3 DNA reads as TGCGCCAGCAGCTTCGAGGCCAGGGATTCCGAAAAACTGTTTTTT. Protein product: CASSFEARDSEKLFF.

The chain is built from TRBV6-5 and TRBJ2-1, with TRBD2 as a possible D gene (6 bases). The CDR3 totals 15 residues. Between the trimmed V and J ends, which lost 4 bases and 2 bases, there was a span of 12 bases. CDR1 is MNHEY and CDR2 is SVGAGI in the germline V gene. The CDR3 coding sequence is TGTGCCAGCAGTTCGGGGAGGATTACCTACAATGAGCAGTTCTTC. This gives the protein CASSSGRITYNEQFF.

This chain links TRBV28 with TRBJ1-5; 8 positions agree with TRBD1. CDR1 and CDR2 (germline): MDHEN, SYDVKM. The CDR3 contains 18 residues. After removal of 5 bases from V and 0 bases from J, the junction contained 12 bases not matched to a gene. CDR3 amino acids: CASSPPGQEYYSNQPQHF. The DNA for the CDR3 is TGTGCCAGCAGTCCCCCGGGACAGGAGTACTATAGCAATCAGCCCCAGCATTTT.

The chain links TRBV7-2 to TRBJ2-3, with D possibly being TRBD2 (5 bases). CDR3 length: 18 amino acids. CDR1 is SGHTA and CDR2 is FQGNSA in the germline V gene. The germline V and J ends were trimmed by 5 bases and 0 bases, with 21 bases remaining between them. The CDR3 DNA is TGTGCCAGCAGCCCCTCTCCCGGGCGAGCGGCTAGCACAGATACGCAGTATTTT. Amino acid sequence: CASSPSPGRAASTDTQYF.

This chain uses TRBV18 with TRBJ2-4; D might be TRBD1 (5 bases). Germline values: CDR1 KGHSH, CDR2 LQKENI. V shed 3 bases and J shed 1 base, with 19 bases lying between them. This CDR3 comprises 18 residues. CDR3 amino acids: CASSPLNRPGNAKNIQYF. DNA of the CDR3: TGTGCCAGCTCACCTCTAAACCGTCCAGGGAACGCCAAAAACATTCAGTACTTC.

This chain connects TRBV27 to TRBJ2-7; TRBD1 matches 9 bases. With V trimmed by 4 bases and J by 0 bases, 10 bases remained unmatched. CDR1 and CDR2 (germline): MNHEY, SMNVEV (reference sequence). The length of the CDR3 is 17 residues. The CDR3 DNA is TGTGCCAGCAGTTCGGATGGGACAGGGCTCCTCTCCTACGAGCAGTACTTC. It encodes CASSSDGTGLLSYEQYF.

This chain connects TRBV24-1 to TRBJ2-7, with a weak D call TRBD2 (6 bases). Trimming left V 5 bases short and J 5 bases short, with 15 bases between. Germline V gene sequence: CDR1 KGHDR, CDR2 SFDVKD. This CDR3 contains 14 residues. The CDR3 DNA follows: TGTGCCACCAGTGGGCCTGGAGGGCCCCACGAGCAGTACTTC. It encodes CATSGPGGPHEQYF.

This clone has a single count. The V and J genes are TRBV28 and TRBJ2-3; no clear D gene. Trimming took 5 bases from V and 0 from J, leaving 12 bases between them. Germline values: CDR1 MDHEN, CDR2 SYDVKM. The CDR3 length is 15 residues. CDR3 sequence (DNA): TGTGCCAGCAGTGACAACAGAATAAGCACAGATACGCAGTATTTT. It translates to CASSDNRISTDTQYF.

The V and J genes are TRBV30 and TRBJ1-3; TRBD1 agrees at 8 bases. Germline values: CDR1 GTSNPN, CDR2 SVGIG (reference sequence). The CDR3 is 15 residues long. With V trimmed by 2 bases and J by 1 base, 4 bases remained unmatched. The CDR3 nucleotides are TGTGCCTGGAGTACCAGGGGGCCGTCTGGAAACACCATATATTTT. Translated: CAWSTRGPSGNTIYF.

This chain joins TRBV28 and TRBJ2-6, with 7 bases aligning to TRBD1. J lost 2 bases, V lost 5 bases, and 3 bases had no gene match. The CDR3 is 15 residues long. Germline values: CDR1 MDHEN, CDR2 SYDVKM. This chain's CDR3 is CASSNRGAGANVLTF. For the CDR3, the DNA is TGTGCCAGCAGTAACAGGGGAGCTGGGGCCAACGTCCTGACTTTC.

The V gene is TRBV19, the J gene TRBJ1-4; D unclear. This CDR3 region has 14 residues. V was clipped by 8 bases and J by 7 bases, with 17 bases between them. CDR1 and CDR2 (germline): LNHDA, SQIVND (reference sequence). CDR3 coding DNA: TGTGCCAGTGGCCGGGATTTCGGAGGTGAAAAACTGTTTTTT. Encoded protein: CASGRDFGGEKLFF.

This chain uses TRBV11-2 with TRBJ2-1; D is uncertain. V was trimmed by 1 base and J by 0 bases, leaving 7 bases between them. The CDR3 spans 15 residues. CDR1 SGHAT and CDR2 FQNNGV come from the germline V gene. The CDR3 spells CASSLVRYSYNEQFF. The CDR3 DNA is TGTGCCAGCAGCTTAGTGCGGTACTCCTACAATGAGCAGTTCTTC.

V and J are TRBV5-1 and TRBJ1-6, with 10 bases that match TRBD1. V gave up 4 bases and J gave up 8 bases; unmatched junction bases: 3. CDR1 is SGHRS and CDR2 is YFSETQ in the germline V gene. The CDR3 runs 14 residues. Here the CDR3 reads CASSRGTGDSPLHF. The CDR3 DNA reads TGCGCCAGCAGCCGCGGGACAGGGGATTCACCCCTCCACTTT.

The rearrangement joins TRBV6-2 or TRBV6-3 to TRBJ2-1; no clear D. V was trimmed by 5 bases and J by 5 bases, leaving 4 bases between them. The CDR3 covers 11 residues. From germline, CDR1 is MNHEY and CDR2 SVGEGT. CDR3 DNA: TGTGCCAGCAGTGCAGACAATGAGCAGTTCTTC. Its protein is CASSADNEQFF.

The V and J genes are TRBV2 and TRBJ2-7; the D gene is possibly TRBD1 (6 bases). The germline gives CDR1 SNHLY, CDR2 FYNNEI. V shed 5 bases and J shed 6 bases, with 17 bases lying between them. This CDR3 is built from 14 residues. The CDR3 bases are TGTGCCAGCAGTACCCCAGGGGCAAATAGCGAGCAGTACTTC. This encodes CASSTPGANSEQYF.

The rearrangement joins TRBV3-1 (or the pseudogene TRBV3-2) to TRBJ1-2; unclear D gene. The germline V gene encodes CDR1 LGHDT and CDR2 YNNKEL (reference sequence). The CDR3 has 13 amino acids. Trimming left V 3 bases short and J 3 bases short, with 8 bases between. CDR3 coding DNA: TGTGCCAGCAGCCACGGGGTTCACTATGGCTACACCTTC. This sequence encodes CASSHGVHYGYTF.

This chain uses TRBV21-1 with TRBJ2-1; TRBD2 is the table's D call and was not checked against the DNA. TRBV21-1 is termed a pseudogene. The CDR3 covers 21 residues. The CDR3 DNA reads as TGTGCCAGCAGCAAAGGTAACAGTGTCAGACTAGGGCCAAACGTGGGCAATGAGCAGTTCTTC. This translates into CASSKGNSVRLGPNVGNEQFF.

This chain links TRBV4-3 with TRBJ1-1, with a possible D match to TRBD1 (5 bases). Trimming cost V 0 bases and J 3 bases, with 32 bases left between them. Germline V CDR1 and CDR2: LGHNA, YSLEER. The CDR3 length is 22 residues. The CDR3 loop is CASSQDLFGGDSRTGPHTEAFF. The DNA for the CDR3 is TGCGCCAGCAGCCAAGATCTGTTCGGAGGGGATTCCCGAACCGGGCCCCACACTGAAGCTTTCTTT.